What follows are 26 T cell receptor beta chains derived from one specimen sequenced in a study of regulatory T cells. The primer mix had 52 TRBV and 13 TRBJ primers. TCRdb's copy holds only in-frame clones and misses some; the assay was immunoSEQ multiplex PCR. The sample consists of some 21,000 clones, under 95% of them appearing once. Input material: CD8+ T cells sorted from blood. Source of these receptors: a child younger than 10 with CD3G deficiency.

The chain has TRBV19 and TRBJ2-1; a possible D gene is TRBD2 (5 bases). With 7 bases removed from V and 6 bases from J, the gap between germline ends came to 10 bases. The germline V gene has CDR1 LNHDA and CDR2 SQIVND (reference sequence). This CDR3 comprises 12 residues. CDR3 protein: CASMGGPNEQFF. CDR3 coding DNA: TGTGCCAGTATGGGCGGGCCCAATGAGCAGTTCTTC.

The rearrangement links TRBV28 to TRBJ2-7; D may be TRBD1 or TRBD2 (5 bases each). Looked up from germline, CDR1 is MDHEN and CDR2 is SYDVKM. V was clipped by 2 bases and J by 6 bases, with 14 bases between them. The CDR3 runs 14 residues. The CDR3 sequence: CASSLRGFLGEQYF. Here the CDR3 DNA reads TGTGCCAGCAGTTTACGGGGCTTCCTTGGCGAGCAGTACTTC.

The genes are TRBV5-1 and TRBJ1-1; D is possibly TRBD1 (5 bases). The germline gives CDR1 SGHRS, CDR2 YFSETQ. The length of the CDR3 is 13 residues. Trimming took 6 bases from V and 5 from J, leaving 14 bases between them. The chain's CDR3 is CASKGPRATEAFF. DNA of the CDR3: TGCGCCAGCAAGGGACCCAGGGCGACTGAAGCTTTCTTT.

V and J are TRBV28 and TRBJ2-7, with 9 bases aligning to TRBD1. The CDR3 length is 14 residues. V gave up 6 bases and J gave up 5 bases; unmatched junction bases: 8. Germline lookup yields CDR1 MDHEN and CDR2 SYDVKM. CDR3 in DNA: TGTGCCAGCAGCCCTGCCGGGACAGGGAACGAGCAGTACTTC. Protein product: CASSPAGTGNEQYF.

This clone appeared a single time. This rearrangement joins TRBV19 to TRBJ2-1; possible D gene TRBD2, 5 bases. Germline CDR1 and CDR2: LNHDA and SQIVND (reference sequence). The CDR3 consists of 16 residues. Trimming left V 3 bases short and J 3 bases short, with 15 bases between. CDR3 protein: CASSIQHSGFYNEQFF. The CDR3 nucleotides read TGTGCCAGTAGTATCCAACACTCGGGGTTCTACAATGAGCAGTTCTTC. The whole variable domain, filled in from reference TRBV19 and TRBJ2-1, reads DGGITQSPKYLFRKEGQNVTLSCEQNLNHDAMYWYRQDPGQGLRLIYYSQIVNDFQKGDIAEGYSVSREKKESFPLTVTSAQKNPTAFYLCASSIQHSGFYNEQFFGPGTRLTVL.

The count of this clone is one. The chain recombines TRBV7-9 with TRBJ2-1; D is unclear. The CDR3 runs to 15 residues. The V gene's germline CDR1 is SEHNR and CDR2 FQNEAQ (reference sequence). V lost 1 base, J lost 3 bases, and 10 bases lay in between. CDR3 sequence (DNA): TGTGCCAGCAGCTTAGAGGGCGGTGGCTACAATGAGCAGTTCTTC. It is translated as CASSLEGGGYNEQFF.

V usage is TRBV5-1 and J usage is TRBJ2-2; D unclear. Germline V lookup: CDR1 SGHRS, CDR2 YFSETQ. The CDR3 has 13 amino acids. The germline V and J ends were trimmed by 2 bases and 5 bases, with 7 bases remaining between them. CDR3 nucleotide sequence: TGCGCCAGCAGCTTTGCAGTGACCGGGGAGCTGTTTTTT. Encoded protein: CASSFAVTGELFF.

CDR3 amino acids: CASSLLAEDPSQYF. CDR3 nucleotide sequence: TGTGCCAGCAGTTTATTGGCAGAGGACCCATCGCAGTATTTT. This chain links TRBV28 with TRBJ2-3; no reliable D call. V lost 1 base and J lost 10, with 15 bases in between. CDR3 length: 14 residues. CDR1 MDHEN and CDR2 SYDVKM come from the germline V gene.

This chain uses TRBV28 with TRBJ2-7; the D gene is possibly TRBD2 (5 bases). Germline values: CDR1 MDHEN, CDR2 SYDVKM. Trimming took 4 bases from V and 3 from J, leaving 16 bases between them. The CDR3 totals 15 residues. Here the CDR3 reads CASSSLLRGIYEQYF. In DNA form, the CDR3 reads TGTGCCAGCAGTTCCCTGCTTCGAGGGATCTACGAGCAGTACTTC.

The gene calls are TRBV6-1 and TRBJ2-1; D remains unclear. The V and J ends lost 3 bases and 10 bases respectively, with 7 bases between them. This CDR3 is 11 amino acids long. Per the germline V gene, CDR1 is MNHNS and CDR2 is SASEGT. CDR3 in amino acids: CASSDDGEQFF. CDR3 sequence (DNA): TGTGCCAGCAGTGACGATGGGGAGCAGTTCTTC.

The V and J genes are TRBV5-1 and TRBJ2-5; D perhaps matches TRBD1 (5 bases). The CDR3 sequence is 15 residues long. Germline values: CDR1 SGHRS, CDR2 YFSETQ. The ends were cut back, 0 bases at V and 2 bases at J, with 11 bases in the middle. CDR3 region: CASSLGGIGQETQYF. The CDR3 DNA is TGCGCCAGCAGCTTGGGGGGCATTGGGCAAGAGACCCAGTACTTC.

On this clone itself: Other nucleotide sequences from this sample produce the same CDR3. Written as DNA, the CDR3 is TGTGCCAGCAGCTTGGCTGGCACCTCCTACAATGAGCAGTTCTTC. This translates into CASSLAGTSYNEQFF. The V and J genes are TRBV7-9 and TRBJ2-1; no clear D gene. The CDR3 totals 15 residues. V was clipped by 3 bases and J by 0 bases, with 9 bases between them. Germline CDR1 is SEHNR and CDR2 is FQNEAQ (reference sequence).

The gene calls are TRBV6-6 and TRBJ1-2; 9 bases agree with TRBD1. The CDR3 extends over 12 amino acids. Germline V gene sequence: CDR1 MNHNY, CDR2 SVGAGI (reference sequence). After removal of 9 bases from V and 11 bases from J, the junction contained 10 bases not matched to a gene. The CDR3 sequence: CASGTGGYRYTF. The DNA of the CDR3 is TGTGCCAGTGGAACAGGGGGCTATCGATACACCTTC.

The gene calls are TRBV10-2 and TRBJ2-5, with D tentatively TRBD1 (7 bases). Trimming left V 6 bases short and J 11 bases short, with 19 bases between. Germline CDR1 WSHSY, CDR2 SAAADI. The CDR3 extends over 13 amino acids. CDR3 coding DNA: TGCGCCAGCAGACAGGGGCCCCGCGGGGAGCAGTACTTC. Translated, it gives CASRQGPRGEQYF.

V usage is TRBV5-1 and J usage is TRBJ2-5; D might be TRBD2 (5 bases). The V gene lost 4 bases and the J gene lost 3 bases, with 13 bases spanning the gap. This CDR3 has 14 residues. Germline CDR1 reads SGHRS; CDR2 reads YFSETQ. The CDR3 region is CASSPRYSEETQYF. The DNA for the CDR3 is TGCGCCAGCAGCCCGCGGTATAGCGAAGAGACCCAGTACTTC.

The V gene is TRBV7-9, the J gene TRBJ2-1; perhaps TRBD2 as D (6 bases). The CDR3 is made up of 12 amino acids. V was shortened by 3 bases and J by 7 bases, with 7 bases between the two germline ends. Per germline, CDR1 SEHNR and CDR2 FQNEAQ (reference sequence). The DNA of the CDR3 is TGTGCCAGCAGCTTTCTAGCGAATGAGCAGTTCTTC. Encoded protein: CASSFLANEQFF.

The chain combines TRBV6-1 with TRBJ1-1; 8 nucleotides agree with TRBD1. Looked up from germline, CDR1 is MNHNS and CDR2 is SASEGT. V lost 6 bases and J lost 4; bases outside the gene matches: 7. The CDR3 has 14 residues. The CDR3 loop reads CASSLTGGGTEAFF. In nucleotides, the CDR3 is TGTGCCAGCAGCCTCACAGGGGGAGGCACTGAAGCTTTCTTT.

The V and J genes are TRBV28 and TRBJ2-5; 7 bases align to TRBD1. The length of the CDR3 is 12 residues. Germline V CDR1 and CDR2: MDHEN, SYDVKM. Germline trimming cut 6 bases from V and 4 bases from J; bases unmatched to any gene: 2. The DNA of the CDR3 is TGTGCCAGCAGCCACAGGGGAGAGACCCAGTACTTC. It yields the protein CASSHRGETQYF.

This clone was detected only once. This chain uses TRBV4-1 with TRBJ2-1; 10 nucleotides agree with TRBD2. The CDR3 contains 15 residues. The ends lost 4 bases at V and 10 bases at J; junction bases unmatched: 10. Germline V gene data show CDR1 as MGHRA and CDR2 as YSYEKL. Here the CDR3 reads CASSPLNSGRYEQFF. The CDR3 DNA sequence: TGCGCCAGCAGCCCATTAAATAGCGGGAGGTACGAGCAGTTCTTC.

The rearrangement joins TRBV6-1 to TRBJ2-1; 9 bases map to TRBD2. J was trimmed by 9 bases and V by 3 bases; bases with no gene match: 9. The CDR3 has 15 amino acids. Germline assignment: CDR1 MNHNS and CDR2 SASEGT. CDR3: CASSESPAGGFEQFF. CDR3 coding DNA: TGTGCCAGCAGTGAGTCACCAGCGGGAGGTTTTGAGCAGTTCTTC.

In nucleotides, the CDR3 is TGTGCCAGCAGACCCCCCGACTACACCGGGGAGCTGTTTTTT. Translating gives CASRPPDYTGELFF. The chain combines TRBV28 with TRBJ2-2; D ambiguous. Germline loops: CDR1 MDHEN, CDR2 SYDVKM. V was pared by 6 bases and J by 3 bases, with 11 bases between. The CDR3 spans 14 residues.

The rearrangement joins TRBV7-9 to TRBJ2-1; perhaps TRBD2 as D (6 bases). Germline-derived CDR1 and CDR2 are SEHNR and FQNEAQ (reference sequence). V was trimmed by 0 bases and J by 6 bases, leaving 9 bases between them. The CDR3 is 14 residues long. The CDR3 protein is CASSLARGPNEQFF. CDR3 DNA sequence: TGTGCCAGCAGCTTAGCGCGGGGCCCCAATGAGCAGTTCTTC.

With regard to this clone: One end of the junction fails to match germline, which may point to a read error. The chain recombines TRBV6-1 with TRBJ2-7, with D maybe TRBD1 (5 bases). The CDR3 is 17 amino acids. Germline V gives CDR1 MNHNS, CDR2 SASEGT. The CDR3 DNA reads TGTGCCAGCAGTGAAGATCCCCCGCAGGGTAAATCCTGCGAGCAGTACTTC. It translates to CASSEDPPQGKSCEQYF.

The CDR3 DNA reads as TGCGCCAGCAGCCAAGTGTCAGGTCTCGAGCAGTACTTC. Translation gives CASSQVSGLEQYF. The gene calls are TRBV4-1 and TRBJ2-7; D remains ambiguous. Germline-derived CDR1 and CDR2 are MGHRA and YSYEKL. V lost 1 base, J lost 6 bases, and 10 bases lay in between. CDR3 size: 13 residues.

The V call is TRBV27, the J call TRBJ1-6, with D uncertain. The CDR3 is made up of 14 amino acids. Germline CDR1 is MNHEY and CDR2 is SMNVEV (reference sequence). V was shortened by 3 bases and J by 9 bases, with 12 bases between the two germline ends. CDR3 nucleotides: TGTGCCAGCAGTTTTCTGGGAATAGGTTCACCCCTCCACTTT. It specifies CASSFLGIGSPLHF.

The chain has TRBV28 and TRBJ2-7; 8 bases agree with TRBD2. V lost 4 bases and J lost 2; bases outside the gene matches: 10. Germline lookup yields CDR1 MDHEN and CDR2 SYDVKM. The CDR3 runs 16 residues. CDR3 sequence (DNA): TGTGCCAGCAGTTCAGGGGTAGCGGGATACCCCTACGAGCAGTACTTC. It specifies CASSSGVAGYPYEQYF.